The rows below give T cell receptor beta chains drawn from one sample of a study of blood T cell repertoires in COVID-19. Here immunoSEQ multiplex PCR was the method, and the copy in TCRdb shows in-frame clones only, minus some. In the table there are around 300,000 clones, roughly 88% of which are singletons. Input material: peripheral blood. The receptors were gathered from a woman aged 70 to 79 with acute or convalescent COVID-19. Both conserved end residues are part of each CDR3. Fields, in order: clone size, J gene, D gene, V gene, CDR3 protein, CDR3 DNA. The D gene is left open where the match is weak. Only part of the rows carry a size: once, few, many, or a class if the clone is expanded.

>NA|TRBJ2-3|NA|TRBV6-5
CASRQGRSTDTQYF
TGTGCCAGCAGACAGGGGAGGAGCACAGATACGCAGTATTTT
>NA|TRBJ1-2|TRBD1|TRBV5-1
CASSPQTTGEGYTF
TGCGCCAGCAGCCCCCAGACCACAGGGGAAGGCTACACCTTC
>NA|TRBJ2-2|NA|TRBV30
CAWSVGDTGELFF
TGTGCCTGGAGTGTAGGGGACACCGGGGAGCTGTTTTTT
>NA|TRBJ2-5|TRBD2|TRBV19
CASSKSFTSGGQETQYF
TGTGCCAGTAGTAAGTCCTTCACGAGCGGGGGCCAAGAGACCCAGTACTTC
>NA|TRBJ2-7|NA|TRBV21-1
CALRALAGGRNYEQYF
TGTGCCCTCCGGGCGCTAGCGGGGGGCCGGAACTACGAGCAGTACTTC
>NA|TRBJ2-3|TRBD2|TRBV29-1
CSVAPGTTPRHTQYF
TGCAGCGTTGCCCCAGGGACTACACCAAGACATACGCAGTATTTT
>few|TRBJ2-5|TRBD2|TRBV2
CASRALRGASQTQYF
TGTGCCAGCAGGGCTTTGCGGGGGGCCAGCCAGACCCAGTACTTC
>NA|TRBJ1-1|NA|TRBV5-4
CASSLTDYTEAFF
TGTGCCAGCAGCTTGACAGATTACACTGAAGCTTTCTTT
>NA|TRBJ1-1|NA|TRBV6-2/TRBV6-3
CASSYASGGGTEAFF
TGTGCCAGCAGTTACGCGTCGGGCGGAGGGACTGAAGCTTTCTTT
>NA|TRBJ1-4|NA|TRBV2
CACVGWTENEKLFF
TGTGCCTGTGTGGGGTGGACAGAAAATGAAAAACTGTTTTTT
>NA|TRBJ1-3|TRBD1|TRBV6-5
CASTEGGRGNTIYF
TGTGCCAGCACCGAAGGGGGCCGTGGAAACACCATATATTTT
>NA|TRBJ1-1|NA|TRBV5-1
CASSPRETQNTEAFF
TGCGCCAGCAGCCCACGGGAGACGCAGAACACTGAAGCTTTCTTT
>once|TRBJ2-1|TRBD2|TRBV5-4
CASSLGVTAGIANEQFF
TGTGCCAGCAGCTTGGGGGTGACAGCGGGGATCGCCAATGAGCAGTTCTTC
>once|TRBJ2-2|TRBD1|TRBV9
CASSVKGTGLRELFF
TGTGCCAGCAGCGTAAAAGGGACAGGGCTCCGGGAGCTGTTTTTT
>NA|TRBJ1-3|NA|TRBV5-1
CASSIDGASGNTIYF
TGCGCCAGCAGTATAGACGGAGCCTCTGGAAACACCATATATTTT
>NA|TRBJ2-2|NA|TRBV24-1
CATSDRYTGELFF
TGTGCCACCAGCGACAGGTACACCGGGGAGCTGTTTTTT
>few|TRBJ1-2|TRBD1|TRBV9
CASSVDGGGNGYTF
TGTGCCAGCAGCGTAGATGGAGGGGGCAATGGCTACACCTTC
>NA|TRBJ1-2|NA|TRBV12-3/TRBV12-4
CASGSGAGYGYTF
TGTGCCAGCGGTTCCGGAGCCGGGTATGGCTACACCTTC
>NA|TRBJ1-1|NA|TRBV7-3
CASSQQQATSRTEAFF
TGTGCCAGCAGCCAACAACAGGCTACATCTCGCACTGAAGCTTTCTTT
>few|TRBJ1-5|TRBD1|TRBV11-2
CASSLERDSPYQPQHF
TGTGCCAGCAGCTTAGAGAGGGACAGCCCTTATCAGCCCCAGCATTTT
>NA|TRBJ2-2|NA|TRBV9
CASSVGGTSNTGELFF
TGTGCCAGCAGCGTAGGGGGGACATCGAACACCGGGGAGCTGTTTTTT
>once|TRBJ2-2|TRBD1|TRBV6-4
CASRKTGVNTGELFF
TGTGCCAGCAGGAAGACAGGGGTGAACACCGGGGAGCTGTTTTTT
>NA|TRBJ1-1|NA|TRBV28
CASSSDRGAFF
TGTGCCAGCAGCAGCGACAGAGGAGCTTTCTTT
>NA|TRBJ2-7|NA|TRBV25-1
CASSDSGFGSYEQYF
TGTGCCAGCAGTGACTCGGGTTTTGGGAGTTACGAGCAGTACTTC
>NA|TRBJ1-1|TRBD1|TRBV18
CASIDRGQSWAFF
TGTGCCAGCATTGACAGGGGGCAATCTTGGGCTTTCTTT
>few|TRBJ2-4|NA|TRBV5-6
CASSSTGSSRIQYF
TGTGCCAGCAGCTCCACGGGGAGTTCGAGGATTCAGTACTTC
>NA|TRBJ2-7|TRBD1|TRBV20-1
CSAGTGPEGDF
TGCAGTGCTGGGACAGGGCCTGAAGGGGACTTC